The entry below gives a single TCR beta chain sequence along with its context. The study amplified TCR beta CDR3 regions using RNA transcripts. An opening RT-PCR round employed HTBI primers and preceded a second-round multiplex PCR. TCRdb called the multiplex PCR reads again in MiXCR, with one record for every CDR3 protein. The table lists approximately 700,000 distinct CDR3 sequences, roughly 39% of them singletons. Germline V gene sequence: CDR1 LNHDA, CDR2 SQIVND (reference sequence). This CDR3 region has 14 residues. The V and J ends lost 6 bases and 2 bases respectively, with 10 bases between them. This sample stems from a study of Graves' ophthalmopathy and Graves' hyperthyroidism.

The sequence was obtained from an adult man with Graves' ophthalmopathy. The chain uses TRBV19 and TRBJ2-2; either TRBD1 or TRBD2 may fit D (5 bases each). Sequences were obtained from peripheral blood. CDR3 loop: CASSRDGNTGELFF. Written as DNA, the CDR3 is TGTGCCAGTAGCAGGGACGGCAACACCGGGGAGCTGTTTTTT.